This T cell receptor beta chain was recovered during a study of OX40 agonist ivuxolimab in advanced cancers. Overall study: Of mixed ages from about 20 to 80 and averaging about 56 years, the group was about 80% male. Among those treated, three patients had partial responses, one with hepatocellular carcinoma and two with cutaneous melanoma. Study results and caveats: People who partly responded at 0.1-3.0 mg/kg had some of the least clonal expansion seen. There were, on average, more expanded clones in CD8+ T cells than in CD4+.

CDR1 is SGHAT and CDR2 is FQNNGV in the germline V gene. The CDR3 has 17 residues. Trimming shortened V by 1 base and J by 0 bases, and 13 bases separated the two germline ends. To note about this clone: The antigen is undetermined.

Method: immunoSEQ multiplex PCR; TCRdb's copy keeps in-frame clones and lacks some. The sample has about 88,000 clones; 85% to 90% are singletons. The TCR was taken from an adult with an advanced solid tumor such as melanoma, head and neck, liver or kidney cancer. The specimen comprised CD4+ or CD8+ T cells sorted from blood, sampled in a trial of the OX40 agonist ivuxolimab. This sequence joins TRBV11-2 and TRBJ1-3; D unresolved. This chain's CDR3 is CASSLVLTPSSGNTIYF. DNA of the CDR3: TGTGCCAGCAGCTTAGTTCTTACACCTTCCTCTGGAAACACCATATATTTT.